The rows below give T cell receptor beta chains drawn from one sample of a study of cytomegalovirus exposure and HLA in healthy donors. Profiling relied on immunoSEQ multiplex PCR, and the TCRdb table lists in-frame clones only, not all of them. The sample carries around 91,000 clones, about three quarters recorded once. The specimen sequenced was PBMCs. These receptors were obtained from a male donor in good health and CMV-seropositive. Both conserved end residues are part of each CDR3. A D gene is named only where the DNA matches it firmly. Size is omitted from some rows. Given values are once, few, many or a class for expanded clones.

J | V | D | size | DNA | CDR3
TRBJ2-1 | TRBV14 | NA | NA | TGTGCCAGCAGCCAAGACTCTTGGCGGGGCAATGAGCAGTTCTTC | CASSQDSWRGNEQFF
TRBJ2-2 | TRBV6-4 | TRBD2 | NA | TGTGCCAGCAGCGCCATGGGGGGGACCGGGGAGCTGTTTTTT | CASSAMGGTGELFF
TRBJ2-2 | TRBV6-1 | NA | NA | TGTGCCAGCAGTGCCTTGGCACAGGGAAAATACACCGGGGAGCTGTTTTTT | CASSALAQGKYTGELFF
TRBJ1-1 | TRBV5-4 | NA | NA | TGTGCCAGCAGCTTACGAGGGATCACTGAAGCTTTCTTT | CASSLRGITEAFF
TRBJ2-2 | TRBV6-4 | TRBD2 | NA | TGTGCCACCTCTCTAGTCGGAGCGGGAGAGGCCGGGGAGCTGTTTTTT | CATSLVGAGEAGELFF
TRBJ1-1 | TRBV27 | TRBD1 | NA | TGTGCCAGCAGGCAGGACAGGGCAAACACTGAAGCTTTCTTT | CASRQDRANTEAFF
TRBJ2-3 | TRBV5-1 | TRBD2 | NA | TGCGCCAGCAGCTCCGCCCTAGCGGGACGCACAGATACGCAGTATTTT | CASSSALAGRTDTQYF
TRBJ2-3 | TRBV4-1 | TRBD1 | once | TGCGCCAGCAGCCAAGTCAGGACAGGGGGCACAGATACGCAGTATTTT | CASSQVRTGGTDTQYF
TRBJ1-2 | TRBV7-9 | TRBD1 | few | TGTGCCAGCAGCTTGAGACAGGGACGTGACTATGGCTACACCTTC | CASSLRQGRDYGYTF
TRBJ2-7 | TRBV28 | NA | NA | TGTGCCAGCAGTTTGATTGTAGTCCCTCCAACCCTTTCCTACGAGCAGTACTTC | CASSLIVVPPTLSYEQYF
TRBJ2-2 | TRBV6-4 | NA | many | TGTGCCAGCAGCGACCGGAACACCGGGGAGCTGTTTTTT | CASSDRNTGELFF
TRBJ2-7 | TRBV6-9 | TRBD1 | NA | TGTGCCAGCAGTTATATGGGACAGGGGGCCTACTTC | CASSYMGQGAYF
TRBJ1-4 | TRBV19 | NA | NA | TGTGCCAGTAGCCTACAGGGTTTTGCTAATGAAAAACTGTTTTTT | CASSLQGFANEKLFF
TRBJ1-2 | TRBV6-5 | TRBD1 | NA | TGTGCCACCCGACAGGGAAACTATGGCTACACCTTC | CATRQGNYGYTF
TRBJ2-7 | TRBV27 | TRBD2 | NA | TGTGCCAGCAGTTCCCTCCGGGGTAGCGGGATCTACGAGCAGTACTTC | CASSSLRGSGIYEQYF
TRBJ1-2 | TRBV7-9 | NA | NA | TGTGCCAGCAGCTTGGGCAGGGGAATCGGCTACACCTTC | CASSLGRGIGYTF
TRBJ2-7 | TRBV9 | NA | few | TGTGCCAGCAGCGTAGATCCAGGTAACTACGAGCAGTACTTC | CASSVDPGNYEQYF
TRBJ1-5 | TRBV6-4 | NA | NA | TGTGCCAGCAGTGACTCGGGTTACCAGTTTGGGGCCTGGGGTTATAGCAATCAGCCCCAGCATTTT | CASSDSGYQFGAWGYSNQPQHF
TRBJ2-2 | TRBV19 | TRBD1 | medium-sized | TGTGCCAGTAGTAAATCGGGACAGGACAACACCGGGGAGCTGTTTTTT | CASSKSGQDNTGELFF
TRBJ2-7 | TRBV4-2 | NA | NA | TGTGCCAGCAGCCAAGAGGACAGTTCCTACGAGCAGTACTTC | CASSQEDSSYEQYF
TRBJ2-3 | TRBV4-2 | NA | NA | TGTGCCAGCAGCCAAGAAGGCGGGCACACAGATACGCAGTATTTT | CASSQEGGHTDTQYF
TRBJ1-1 | TRBV9 | NA | few | TGTGCCAGCAGCGTAGAACCGGGGGGAACTGAAGCTTTCTTT | CASSVEPGGTEAFF
TRBJ1-1 | TRBV6-5 | TRBD1 | NA | TGTGCCAGCAGTTGGGGACAGGGAGCGTCGGCCACTGAAGCTTTCTTT | CASSWGQGASATEAFF
TRBJ1-5 | TRBV15 | TRBD1 | few | TGTGCCACCAGCACCATGACAGGGGTAAATCAGCCCCAGCATTTT | CATSTMTGVNQPQHF
TRBJ1-5 | TRBV4-2 | NA | NA | TGTGCCAGCAGCCAAGTGGGGGCCAATCAGCCCCAGCATTTT | CASSQVGANQPQHF
TRBJ2-1 | TRBV11-2 | NA | NA | TGTGCCAGCAGCTTAGGCGGGAAACGAAACAATGAGCAGTTCTTC | CASSLGGKRNNEQFF
TRBJ2-3 | TRBV5-1 | NA | NA | TGCGCCAGCAGCTTGGATCTAGCGCGAGATACGCAGTATTTT | CASSLDLARDTQYF
TRBJ2-1 | TRBV5-6 | TRBD1 | NA | TGTGCCAGCAGCTTGTTACAGGGGGCGAGGGGTGAGCAGTTCTTC | CASSLLQGARGEQFF
TRBJ2-7 | TRBV19 | TRBD2 | NA | TGTGCCAGTACCATGGGGACTAGCGGGAGCGGAGGGTACGAGCAGTACTTC | CASTMGTSGSGGYEQYF
TRBJ2-7 | TRBV2 | NA | NA | TGTGCCAGCAGTGAAACGTTAGCGGCAGCCTACGAGCAGTACTTC | CASSETLAAAYEQYF
TRBJ2-7 | TRBV6-5 | NA | NA | TGTGCCAGCAGCGGGACTGCCGATTCCTACGAGCAGTACTTC | CASSGTADSYEQYF
TRBJ2-5 | TRBV19 | NA | NA | TGTGCCAGTAGTATGGGGGGAGAGACCCAGTACTTC | CASSMGGETQYF
TRBJ2-3 | TRBV9 | NA | NA | TGTGCCAGCAGCGTAATCTCGACTAGCACAGATACGCAGTATTTT | CASSVISTSTDTQYF
TRBJ1-4 | TRBV5-6 | TRBD1 | NA | TGTGCCAGCAGCGCCACAGGGGTTGAAAAACTGTTTTTT | CASSATGVEKLFF
TRBJ2-1 | TRBV10-3 | TRBD1 | NA | TGTGCCATCAGTGAGTTCGGAGTACAGGGGCACTCCTACAATGAGCAGTTCTTC | CAISEFGVQGHSYNEQFF
TRBJ2-3 | TRBV6-4 | NA | NA | TGTGCCAGCAGTTCACTCCCGGGGACAGATACGCAGTATTTT | CASSSLPGTDTQYF
TRBJ1-2 | TRBV5-8 | NA | NA | TGTGCCAGCAGCTTGTTGCGGGACTATGGCTACACCTTC | CASSLLRDYGYTF
TRBJ1-1 | TRBV7-2 | NA | NA | TGTGCCAGCAGCTCCATTCCACTTCAGGCCACTGAAGCTTTCTTT | CASSSIPLQATEAFF
TRBJ1-1 | TRBV2 | NA | NA | TGTGCCAGCAGTGAGACCAGTCGGGTTGGAGCTTTCTTT | CASSETSRVGAFF
TRBJ2-5 | TRBV7-9 | NA | NA | TGTGCCAGCAGCCTGGACAGTCAGACCCAGTACTTC | CASSLDSQTQYF
TRBJ2-3 | TRBV19 | TRBD1 | NA | TGTGCCAGTAGTACAAGGGACAGGGTCATCGCAGATACGCAGTATTTT | CASSTRDRVIADTQYF
TRBJ1-1 | TRBV18 | TRBD1 | NA | TGTGCCAGCTCATTCGACAGGGACACTGAAGCTTTCTTT | CASSFDRDTEAFF
TRBJ1-5 | TRBV4-3 | NA | few | TGCGCCAGCAGCCAAGCAGTCAATCAGCCCCAGCATTTT | CASSQAVNQPQHF
TRBJ1-1 | TRBV5-1 | NA | NA | TGCGCCAGCAACCTAGGGGAACGGAACACTGAAGCTTTCTTT | CASNLGERNTEAFF